This TCR beta chain was recorded in a study of blood T cell repertoires in COVID-19. Study in general: COVID-19 samples, acute and convalescent, were from the United States, Italy and Spain. Sample material is recorded as cDNA or gDNA derived from T cells, B-cell-depleted T cells, or PBMCs.

Original data processing: Nucleated cell counts were estimated from reference gene primer amplification. Data came from immunoSEQ multiplex PCR; TCRdb stores just in-frame clones and leaves some out. V and J calls and clone size are those listed in that table; D and trimming were worked out from the DNA. Among about 140,000 clones listed, 85% to 90% were seen once. This clone has a handful of counts. Germline V CDR1 and CDR2: MNHNS, SASEGT. The V end was cut by 2 bases, the J end by 6 bases, with 10 bases between. This CDR3 spans 13 amino acids. The J gene is TRBJ1-2, the V gene TRBV6-1; tentatively, D is TRBD1 (5 bases). The TCR originated in a woman aged 60-70 years with active COVID-19. The source material was peripheral blood. This CDR3 reads CASSETGRDGYTF. Written as DNA, the CDR3 is TGTGCCAGCAGTGAAACAGGCCGGGATGGCTACACCTTC.